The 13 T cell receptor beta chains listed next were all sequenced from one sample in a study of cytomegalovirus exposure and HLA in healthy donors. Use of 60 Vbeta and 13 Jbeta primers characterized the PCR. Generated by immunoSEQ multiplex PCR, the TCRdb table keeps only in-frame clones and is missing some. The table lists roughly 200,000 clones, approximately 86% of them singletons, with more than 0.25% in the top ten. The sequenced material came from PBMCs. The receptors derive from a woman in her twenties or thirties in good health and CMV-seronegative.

The CDR3 region is CSVGPLADTYNEQFF. As DNA, the CDR3 is TGCAGCGTTGGACCTCTAGCGGATACCTACAATGAGCAGTTCTTC. The gene calls are TRBV29-1 and TRBJ2-1, with TRBD2 matching 7 bases. The CDR3 consists of 15 residues. Germline values: CDR1 SQVTM, CDR2 ANQGSEA. Losses at the gene ends were 4 bases for V and 2 bases for J; bases not matched to a gene: 8.

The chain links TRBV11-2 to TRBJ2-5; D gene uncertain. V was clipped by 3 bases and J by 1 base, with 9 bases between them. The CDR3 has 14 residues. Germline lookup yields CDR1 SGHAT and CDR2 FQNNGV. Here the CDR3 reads CASSFADPQETQYF. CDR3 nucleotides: TGTGCCAGCAGCTTCGCGGATCCCCAAGAGACCCAGTACTTC.

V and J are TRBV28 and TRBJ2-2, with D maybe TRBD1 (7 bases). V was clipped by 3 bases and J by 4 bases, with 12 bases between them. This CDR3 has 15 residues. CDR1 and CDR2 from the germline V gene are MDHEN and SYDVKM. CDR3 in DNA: TGTGCCAGCAGTTTCCGCCAGGGGGGCACCGGGGAGCTGTTTTTT. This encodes CASSFRQGGTGELFF.

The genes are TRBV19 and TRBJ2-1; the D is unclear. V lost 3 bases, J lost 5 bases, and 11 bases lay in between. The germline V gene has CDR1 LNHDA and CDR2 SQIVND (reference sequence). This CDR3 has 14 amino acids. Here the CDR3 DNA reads TGTGCCAGTAGTATTCAGGTCAGAGACAATGAGCAGTTCTTC. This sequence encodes CASSIQVRDNEQFF.

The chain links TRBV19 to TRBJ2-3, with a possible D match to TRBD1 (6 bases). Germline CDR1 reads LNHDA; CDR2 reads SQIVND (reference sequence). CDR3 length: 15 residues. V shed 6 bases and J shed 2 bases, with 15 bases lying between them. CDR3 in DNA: TGTGCCAGTAGCTTGGACAGCTCTCCCACAGATACGCAGTATTTT. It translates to CASSLDSSPTDTQYF.

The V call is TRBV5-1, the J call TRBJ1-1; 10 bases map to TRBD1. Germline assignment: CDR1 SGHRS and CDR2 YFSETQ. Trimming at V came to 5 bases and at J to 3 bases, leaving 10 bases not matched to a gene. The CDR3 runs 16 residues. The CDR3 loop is CASRQGTGALYTEAFF. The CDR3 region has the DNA TGCGCCAGCAGGCAAGGGACAGGGGCCTTGTACACTGAAGCTTTCTTT. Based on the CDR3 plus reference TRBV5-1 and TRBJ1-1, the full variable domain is KAGVTQTPRYLIKTRGQQVTLSCSPISGHRSVSWYQQTPGQGLQFLFEYFSETQRNKGNFPGRFSGRQFSNSRSEMNVSTLELGDSALYLCASRQGTGALYTEAFFGQGTRLTVV.

In DNA, the CDR3 is TGCGCCAGCCATACGGGGAATGAGCAGTTCTTC. This gives the protein CASHTGNEQFF. The rearrangement links TRBV5-1 to TRBJ2-1; a weak D match, TRBD2 (5 bases). The V end lost 7 bases, the J end lost 7 bases, and 9 bases lay between the germline ends. The germline V gene encodes CDR1 SGHRS and CDR2 YFSETQ. The CDR3 length is 11 residues.

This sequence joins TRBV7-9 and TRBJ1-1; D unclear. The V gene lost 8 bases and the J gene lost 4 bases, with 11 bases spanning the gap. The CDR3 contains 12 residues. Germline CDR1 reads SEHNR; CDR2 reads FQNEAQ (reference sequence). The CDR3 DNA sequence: TGTGCCAGCGTCTTTGAGGGCACTGAAGCTTTCTTT. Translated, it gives CASVFEGTEAFF.

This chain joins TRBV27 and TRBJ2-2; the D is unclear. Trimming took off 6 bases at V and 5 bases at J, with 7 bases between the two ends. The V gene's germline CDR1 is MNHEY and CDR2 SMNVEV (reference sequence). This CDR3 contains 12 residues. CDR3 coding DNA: TGTGCCAGCAGCAGACTGACCGGGGAGCTGTTTTTT. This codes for CASSRLTGELFF.

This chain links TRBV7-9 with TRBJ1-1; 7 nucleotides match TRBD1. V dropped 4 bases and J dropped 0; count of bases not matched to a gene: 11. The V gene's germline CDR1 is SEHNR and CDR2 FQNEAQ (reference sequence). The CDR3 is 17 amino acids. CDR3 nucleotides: TGTGCCAGCAGCTCCCGGACAGGAGAAATCATGAACACTGAAGCTTTCTTT. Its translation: CASSSRTGEIMNTEAFF.

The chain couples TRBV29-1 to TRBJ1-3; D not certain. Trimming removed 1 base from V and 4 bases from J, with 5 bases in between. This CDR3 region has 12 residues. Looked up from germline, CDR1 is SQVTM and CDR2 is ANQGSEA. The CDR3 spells CSVEGAGNTIYF. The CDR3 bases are TGCAGCGTTGAAGGGGCAGGAAACACCATATATTTT.

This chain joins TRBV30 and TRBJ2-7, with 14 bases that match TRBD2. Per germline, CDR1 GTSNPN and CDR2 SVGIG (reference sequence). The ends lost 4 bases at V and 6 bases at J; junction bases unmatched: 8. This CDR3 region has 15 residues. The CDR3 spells CAWNSGLAGGSEQYF. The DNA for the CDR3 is TGTGCCTGGAATTCCGGACTAGCGGGGGGTAGCGAGCAGTACTTC.

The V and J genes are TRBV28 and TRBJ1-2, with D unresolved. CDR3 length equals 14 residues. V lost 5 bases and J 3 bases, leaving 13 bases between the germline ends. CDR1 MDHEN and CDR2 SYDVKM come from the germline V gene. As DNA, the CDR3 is TGTGCCAGCAGTCCCACCGCTCGAGACTATGGCTACACCTTC. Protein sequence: CASSPTARDYGYTF.